The clone carrying this T cell receptor beta chain was observed a few times. Its antigen is unidentified. Healthy Caucasian individuals from Russia aged roughly 6 to 95 were enrolled as donors. Collection of 8.5 to 10 milliliters of peripheral blood was performed for each donor. PCR was performed a second time for roughly 6 to 12 cycles using a sample-barcoded 5' primer and a J-beta primer mix. Every individual sample yielded 2.5 million or more paired-end reads (each containing CDR3). TCRdb itself ran the 5' RACE reads through MiXCR, one entry per CDR3 protein. The profile covers approximately 800,000 distinct CDR3 sequences, with approximately 53% appearing a single time and roughly 25% taken by the ten largest. This record belongs to a study of blood T cells in healthy people across ages. Study findings and constraints: The lack of PBMC sorting stopped any conclusive naive versus antigen-experienced comparison.

This receptor was taken from a man aged 35 to 55 in good health. The specimen sequenced was blood.

The CDR3 region has the DNA TGTGCCAGCAGCGTGGGAGGGGTAGAAGGATCACCCCTCCACTTT. Residues: CASSVGGVEGSPLHF. V usage is TRBV9 and J usage is TRBJ1-6; possible D gene TRBD1, 5 bases. This CDR3 comprises 15 residues. Trimming pared 2 bases from V and 10 bases from J, leaving 16 bases between. Germline values: CDR1 SGDLS, CDR2 YYNGEE.